Below, 5 T cell receptor beta chains from the same sample are listed, as sequenced in a study of tumor-infiltrating lymphocytes in primary liver carcinoma. From around 500 ng of total RNA, TCR beta-specific cDNA was reverse-transcribed using a constant-region primer. For TCR beta, libraries were produced by three nested multiplex PCR rounds using slightly modified ARM-PCR. Two initial PCR rounds of 10 to 11 cycles each paired TRBV1-TRBV30 forward primers with a C-beta reverse primer. MiXCR, run by TCRdb on the multiplex PCR reads, gives a single entry per CDR3 protein. This table holds fewer than 350,000 distinct CDR3 sequences, around three fifths found once. RNA isolated from unsorted whole blood supplied the blood RNA, with germline DNA also extracted. The sample was peripheral blood. These receptor sequences come from a man aged 40-49 years with primary liver carcinoma and hepatitis B virus infection.

Turning to this clonotype: A junction end diverges from the germline sequence, so it may reflect a read error. The gene calls are TRBV11-2 and TRBJ1-2; 9 nucleotides match TRBD1. CDR1 and CDR2 from the germline V gene are SGHAT and FQNNGV. The CDR3 extends over 15 amino acids. CDR3 in amino acids: CAISSTLGTGSGYTF. CDR3 in DNA: TGTGCCATCAGCTCAACCTTAGGGACAGGGTCTGGCTACACCTTC. Full variable domain (remainder filled in from reference TRBV11-2 and TRBJ1-2): EAGVAQSPRYKIIEKRQSVAFWCNPISGHATLYWYQQILGQGPKLLIQFQNNGVVDDSQLPKDRFSAERLKGVDSTLKIQPAKLEDSAVYLCAISSTLGTGSGYTFGSGTRLTVV.

As regards this clonotype: As the CDR3 is not closed by the conserved phenylalanine or tryptophan, this likely results from a read error. The chain joins TRBV4-1 to TRBJ1-2; D unclear. Germline V gene sequence: CDR1 MGHRA, CDR2 YSYEKL. This CDR3 contains 16 residues. Trimming cost V 0 bases and J 4 bases, with 15 bases left between them. The CDR3 loop reads CASSQDNVGPVYGYTL. For the CDR3, the DNA is TGCGCCAGCAGCCAAGATAATGTTGGCCCGGTCTATGGCTACACCCTC.

The chain employs TRBV6-2 or TRBV6-3 and TRBJ2-1, with TRBD2 matching over 10 bases. There are 14 residues in the CDR3. The J segment lost 6 bases and the V segment lost 6 bases, leaving 5 bases of the junction unmatched. Germline V gene lookup returns CDR1 MNHEY and CDR2 SVGEGT. As DNA, the CDR3 is TGTGCCAGCAGGCCTAGCGGGAGATTCAATGAGCAGTTCTTC. Protein: CASRPSGRFNEQFF.

On this clonotype itself: One base away lies a much larger clone, so this may be a sequencing read error. V usage is TRBV6-2 or TRBV6-3 and J usage is TRBJ1-5; D possibly corresponds to TRBD1 (5 bases). Germline CDR1 reads MNHEY; CDR2 reads SVGEGT. CDR3 length: 14 residues. The CDR3 here is CASRDLDSNEPQHF. Here the CDR3 DNA reads TGTGCCAGCCGGGACCTAGATAGCAATGAGCCCCAGCATTTT.

Notes on this clonotype: The conserved final phenylalanine or tryptophan is absent from the CDR3, which likely points to a read error. This chain uses TRBV10-3 with TRBJ2-2; 12 bases line up with TRBD2. Looked up from germline, CDR1 is ENHRY and CDR2 is SYGVKD. This CDR3 contains 19 residues. The CDR3 loop reads CAISARSSGRAGSTGELFL. For the CDR3, the DNA is TGTGCCATCAGTGCGCGATCTAGCGGGAGGGCCGGGAGCACCGGTGAGCTGTTTCTT.